This T cell receptor beta chain was found in a study of blood T cell repertoires in COVID-19. The protocol was immunoSEQ multiplex PCR, while the TCRdb copy is restricted to in-frame clones and leaves out a portion. Among fewer than 350,000 clones, approximately 91% were seen once, and the ten largest hold about 2.1%. The CDR3 is 11 amino acids. V lost 3 bases to trimming and J lost 4 bases, with 3 bases between them. V is TRBV12-3 or TRBV12-4 and J is TRBJ1-1, with no clear D. The clonotype comes from a woman aged 40 to 55 with acute COVID-19. Sequencing was done on a sample of PBMCs or T cells enriched from blood (not recorded which). Here the CDR3 reads CASSFSTEAFF. CDR3 coding DNA: TGTGCCAGCAGTTTTAGCACTGAAGCTTTCTTT.